The next 30 T cell receptor beta chains were all read from a single sample in a study of regulatory T cells in long-lasting Graves disease. Arm-PCR of CDR3 regions with iRepertoire HTBI primers generated TCR beta libraries. TCRdb reprocessed the multiplex PCR reads via MiXCR and lists one record per CDR3 protein. The sample contains 300,000 to 400,000 distinct CDR3 sequences, over 15% of which appear only once. Time point indicated: newly diagnosed GD, antithyroid drugs for less than 3 months. Preparation of the TCR library used RNA extracted from PBMCs. The starting material was peripheral blood mononuclear cells (PBMCs), obtained at new diagnosis, from a patient treated with antithyroid drugs. These receptor sequences come from a female donor with Graves disease.

This clonotype was seen repeatedly, ten times or more. The chain is built from TRBV28 and TRBJ1-3; D remains ambiguous. The V end lost 5 bases, the J end lost 3 bases, and 23 bases lay between the germline ends. Germline-derived CDR1 and CDR2 are MDHEN and SYDVKM. The CDR3 loop spans 18 amino acids. CDR3 in DNA: TGTGCCAGCAGTATTTCCCGGAGGGTCGACGTGCTTGGAAACACCATATATTTT. Its protein product is CASSISRRVDVLGNTIYF.

In this sample, this clonotype turned up a few times. The chain joins TRBV5-6 to TRBJ2-7; 11 positions match TRBD2. With V trimmed by 7 bases and J by 4 bases, 13 bases remained unmatched. Germline V gene sequence: CDR1 SGHDT, CDR2 YYEEEE. The CDR3 is made up of 16 amino acids. The CDR3 reads CASGFALSGRVYEQYF. Written as DNA, the CDR3 is TGTGCCAGCGGGTTCGCCCTTAGCGGGAGGGTATACGAGCAGTACTTC.

The chain joins TRBV4-1 to TRBJ1-6, with D possibly matching TRBD1 (5 bases). V lost 6 bases and J 6 bases, leaving 9 bases between the germline ends. Germline CDR1 is MGHRA and CDR2 is YSYEKL. The CDR3 has 13 residues. CDR3 nucleotide sequence: TGCGCCAGCAGGCGGGGGGGTAATTCACCCCTCCACTTT. Translation: CASRRGGNSPLHF.

This clonotype was counted a few times. The genes are TRBV6-1 and TRBJ2-2; weak D call: TRBD1 (5 bases). Trimming removed 3 bases from V and 1 base from J, with 15 bases in between. CDR1 is MNHNS, CDR2 SASEGT, per germline. The CDR3 runs 17 residues. The CDR3 here is CASSDPRLQVNTGELFF. The CDR3 DNA is TGTGCCAGCAGTGACCCCCGTCTACAGGTGAACACCGGGGAGCTGTTTTTT.

The J gene is TRBJ2-3, the V gene TRBV30; D remains ambiguous. With 1 base removed from V and 6 bases from J, the gap between germline ends came to 5 bases. This CDR3 is 11 amino acids long. CDR1 is GTSNPN and CDR2 is SVGIG in the germline V gene (reference sequence). CDR3 nucleotide sequence: TGTGCCTGGAGTGACGTGGATACGCAGTATTTT. This translates into CAWSDVDTQYF.

The gene calls are TRBV14 and TRBJ1-4, with D possibly matching TRBD1 (6 bases). Deletions cut 4 bases from V and 7 bases from J, with 16 bases between. Germline assignment: CDR1 SGHDN and CDR2 FVKESK. CDR3 size: 15 residues. The CDR3 is CASSLNTGSAEKLFF. CDR3 nucleotide sequence: TGTGCCAGCAGCCTAAACACAGGGTCGGCTGAAAAACTGTTTTTT.

The sample holds many counts of this clonotype. The rearrangement joins TRBV12-3 or TRBV12-4 to TRBJ1-2, with D uncertain. Trimming cost V 6 bases and J 4 bases, with 6 bases left between them. The CDR3 runs to 11 residues. The CDR3 nucleotides are TGTGCCAGCAGGGTAGGCTATGGCTACACCTTC. Translated, it gives CASRVGYGYTF.

This sequence joins TRBV3-1 and TRBJ2-3; D is undetermined. There are 12 residues in the CDR3. Trimming pared 6 bases from V and 8 bases from J, leaving 12 bases between. Germline V gene lookup returns CDR1 LGHDT and CDR2 YNNKEL (reference sequence). Here the CDR3 reads CASSSDRPTQYF. The CDR3 DNA is TGTGCCAGCAGTTCCGACCGACCTACGCAGTATTTT.

In regard to this clonotype: At one boundary the junction diverges from the germline segment, which might be a read error. V gene TRBV4-1 combines with J gene TRBJ1-4, with 7 bases that match TRBD1. In germline, CDR1 is MGHRA, CDR2 YSYEKL. The CDR3 has 14 residues. DNA of the CDR3: TGCGCCAGCAGCCGTGACAGGGAGGGTGAAAAACTGCTTTTT. It translates to CASSRDREGEKLLF.

This clonotype was found many times. This chain connects TRBV28 to TRBJ2-7, with 10 bases fitting TRBD1. V shed 7 bases, J shed 4 bases, and the junction held 1 base outside the gene matches. This CDR3 contains 12 residues. Germline-derived CDR1 and CDR2 are MDHEN and SYDVKM. The chain's CDR3 is CASTGQGYEQYF. The CDR3 DNA sequence: TGTGCCAGCACGGGACAGGGGTACGAGCAGTACTTC.

This clonotype was seen many times. The V call is TRBV20-1, the J call TRBJ2-3; 10 bases map to TRBD2. The CDR3 loop spans 19 amino acids. V lost 0 bases and J lost 5; bases outside the gene matches: 17. CDR1 is DFQATT, CDR2 SNEGSKA, per germline (reference sequence). In DNA, the CDR3 is TGCAGTGCTAGAGATCAGCGGGAGGGCCGGATGGTTGGGGTAGATACGCAGTATTTT. It specifies CSARDQREGRMVGVDTQYF.

With respect to this clonotype: This may arise from a read error, as a much more abundant clone is one base away. The chain uses TRBV18 and TRBJ2-7; TRBD2 is a possible D gene (5 bases). Germline CDR1 KGHSH, CDR2 LQKENI. The CDR3 covers 16 residues. Trimming stripped 2 bases from V and 10 bases from J, with 24 bases between. The CDR3 DNA reads as TGTGCCAGCTCACCAACGGCCGCGACTATCGGGAACCACCAGTACTTC. Its protein is CASSPTAATIGNHQYF.

This clonotype has at least ten counts. V gene TRBV6-2 or TRBV6-3 combines with J gene TRBJ2-5; TRBD2 matches 9 bases. CDR1 is MNHEY and CDR2 is SVGEGT in the germline V gene. This CDR3 is built from 14 residues. J lost 5 bases, V lost 6 bases, and 7 bases had no gene match. CDR3 in amino acids: CASRFPGTSETQYF. The CDR3 coding sequence is TGTGCCAGCAGATTCCCCGGGACTAGCGAGACCCAGTACTTC.

V gene TRBV28 combines with J gene TRBJ2-4; the D gene is possibly TRBD2 (5 bases). Trimming stripped 3 bases from V and 8 bases from J, with 11 bases between. This CDR3 is 13 amino acids long. Germline V gene sequence: CDR1 MDHEN, CDR2 SYDVKM. CDR3 bases: TGTGCCAGCAGTTTTTTGGGGAGTGACATTCAGTACTTC. This encodes CASSFLGSDIQYF.

Turning to this clonotype: A much bigger clone sits one base away, suggesting this may be a read error. The chain uses TRBV18 and TRBJ1-1; weak D call: TRBD1 (6 bases). CDR3 size: 13 residues. CDR1 is KGHSH and CDR2 is LQKENI in the germline V gene. The chain's CDR3 is CAGSPPGRGEAFF. Written as DNA, the CDR3 is TGTGCCGGCTCACCACCGGGCAGGGGAGAAGCTTTCTTT. Using reference TRBV18 and TRBJ1-1 for the parts outside the CDR3, the full variable domain is NAGVMQNPRHLVRRRGQEARLRCSPMKGHSHVYWYRQLPEEGLKFMVYLQKENIIDESGMPKERFSAEFPKEGPSILRIQQVVRGDSAAYFCAGSPPGRGEAFFGQGTRLTVV.

This clonotype has a count of ten or more. The chain employs TRBV24-1 and TRBJ2-3; the D gene is possibly TRBD2 (6 bases). V shed 6 bases and J shed 4 bases, with 13 bases lying between them. Germline loops: CDR1 KGHDR, CDR2 SFDVKD. The CDR3 is made up of 14 amino acids. The CDR3 protein is CATSSPGVADTQYF. The DNA for the CDR3 is TGTGCCACCAGTTCTCCGGGAGTGGCAGATACGCAGTATTTT.

The chain uses TRBV10-3 and TRBJ2-7; 7 bases are shared with TRBD2. Germline loops: CDR1 ENHRY, CDR2 SYGVKD. CDR3 length: 13 residues. Trimming took 8 bases from V and 2 from J; bases not matched to a gene: 6. CDR3 in amino acids: CAIGEGLTYEQYF. CDR3 bases: TGTGCCATCGGGGAGGGACTAACCTACGAGCAGTACTTC.

V and J are TRBV25-1 and TRBJ1-1; D unresolved. The V gene's germline CDR1 is MGHDK and CDR2 SYGVNS. V lost 3 bases and J 1 base, leaving 15 bases between the germline ends. CDR3 length equals 16 residues. The CDR3 DNA is TGTGCCAGCAGTGAGTCCCATCCAACAGAGAACACTGAAGCTTTCTTT. It yields the protein CASSESHPTENTEAFF.

The table lists this clonotype with a few counts. A much larger clone lies one base from this, so it may be a read error. This chain uses TRBV3-1 with TRBJ2-5, with a possible D match to TRBD2 (5 bases). V lost 5 bases and J 11 bases, leaving 18 bases between the germline ends. The germline V gene encodes CDR1 LGHDT and CDR2 YNNKEL (reference sequence). This CDR3 spans 13 amino acids. CDR3 bases: TGTGCCAGCAGCGGAGTCGGGGTAGATGAGCAGTACTTC. Translation: CASSGVGVDEQYF.

This clonotype was seen many times. The rearrangement joins TRBV2 to TRBJ1-6; 9 bases match TRBD1. Losses at the gene ends were 4 bases for V and 7 bases for J; bases not matched to a gene: 5. From germline, CDR1 is SNHLY and CDR2 FYNNEI. This CDR3 is built from 15 residues. The CDR3 spells CASSADRGINSPLHF. The DNA for the CDR3 is TGTGCCAGCAGTGCAGACAGGGGGATAAATTCACCCCTCCACTTT.

This clonotype occurred many times. This chain joins TRBV11-3 and TRBJ2-5; TRBD2 agrees at 13 bases. Unmatched junction bases numbered 9, after V lost 3 bases and J lost 5 bases. The CDR3 is 17 amino acids. Per germline, CDR1 SGHNT and CDR2 YENEEA. The CDR3 loop is CASSFGLAGVPRETQYF. Here the CDR3 DNA reads TGTGCCAGCAGCTTTGGACTAGCGGGAGTGCCCCGGGAGACCCAGTACTTC. The variable domain in full, completed from reference TRBV11-3 and TRBJ2-5, reads EAGVVQSPRYKIIEKKQPVAFWCNPISGHNTLYWYLQNLGQGPELLIRYENEEAVDDSQLPKDRFSAERLKGVDSTLKIQPAELGDSAVYLCASSFGLAGVPRETQYFGPGTRLLVL.

This clonotype was counted ten times or more. The chain carries TRBV20-1 and TRBJ2-3; D gene ambiguous. Germline V CDR1 and CDR2: DFQATT, SNEGSKA (reference sequence). V lost 0 bases and J lost 6, with 13 bases in between. The CDR3 is 14 amino acids. CDR3 sequence: CSARDHAVEDTQYF. DNA of the CDR3: TGCAGTGCTAGAGATCATGCGGTTGAGGATACGCAGTATTTT.

The rearrangement links TRBV28 to TRBJ1-2; D is unresolved. CDR3 length equals 15 residues. In germline, CDR1 is MDHEN, CDR2 SYDVKM. V lost 3 bases, J lost 4 bases, and 15 bases lay in between. This chain's CDR3 is CASSFVSTPVYGYTF. The CDR3 coding sequence is TGTGCCAGCAGTTTCGTGTCGACCCCTGTCTATGGCTACACCTTC.

The V call is TRBV6-1, the J call TRBJ1-2; no definite D call. V lost 7 bases, J lost 0 bases, and 9 bases lay in between. Germline CDR1 and CDR2: MNHNS and SASEGT. The length of the CDR3 is 13 residues. The CDR3 DNA reads as TGTGCCAGCAATCTGAGAGCTAACTATGGCTACACCTTC. This gives the protein CASNLRANYGYTF.

This clonotype was detected many times. This chain uses TRBV11-2 with TRBJ2-5; 7 bases are a match to TRBD1. Trimming at V came to 5 bases and at J to 1 base, leaving 7 bases not matched to a gene. CDR1 is SGHAT, CDR2 FQNNGV, per germline. The CDR3 sequence is 15 residues long. The CDR3 DNA follows: TGTGCCAGCAGCGCCGTTGGGACAGTCCAAGAGACCCAGTACTTC. Protein product: CASSAVGTVQETQYF.

Ten or more counts support this clonotype. The rearrangement joins TRBV7-8 to TRBJ2-7, with D possibly matching TRBD2 (5 bases). CDR3 length: 14 residues. Trimming shortened V by 8 bases and J by 5 bases, and 19 bases separated the two germline ends. Germline V gene data show CDR1 as SGHVS and CDR2 as FQNEAQ. The CDR3 spells CASHPLGIWNEQYF. The CDR3 DNA sequence: TGTGCCAGCCATCCCCTCGGGATATGGAACGAGCAGTACTTC.

Of note for this clonotype: Being one base from a much bigger clone, this may be a read error. V and J are TRBV20-1 and TRBJ2-7; D unclear. The ends were cut back, 5 bases at V and 7 bases at J, with 27 bases in the middle. CDR3 length: 16 residues. The germline V gene has CDR1 DFQATT and CDR2 SNEGSKA (reference sequence). The CDR3 DNA follows: TGCAGTGCTCAATCCTTTACACCAGGAGTGGCCAATGAGCAGTACTTC. It translates to CSAQSFTPGVANEQYF.

This clonotype was observed many times. V gene TRBV2 combines with J gene TRBJ1-2; D is unresolved. CDR1 and CDR2 from the germline V gene are SNHLY and FYNNEI. Trimming shortened V by 1 base and J by 1 base, and 4 bases separated the two germline ends. CDR3 length: 13 residues. The CDR3 is CASSEVINYGYTF. CDR3 bases: TGTGCCAGCAGTGAAGTTATTAACTATGGCTACACCTTC.

This rearrangement joins TRBV9 to TRBJ2-1; 10 nucleotides match TRBD2. CDR1 and CDR2 (germline): SGDLS, YYNGEE. V gave up 0 bases and J gave up 9 bases; unmatched junction bases: 12. This CDR3 contains 17 residues. CDR3 sequence (DNA): TGTGCCAGCAGCGTAGCTTGGGCTAGCGGGAGAGGGGGTGAGCAGTTCTTC. It translates to CASSVAWASGRGGEQFF.

This clonotype came up many times. The V gene is TRBV7-9, the J gene TRBJ2-1; 8 nucleotides match TRBD2. CDR3 size: 12 residues. Germline CDR1 is SEHNR and CDR2 is FQNEAQ (reference sequence). Unmatched junction bases numbered 5, after V lost 1 base and J lost 15 bases. The CDR3 region has the DNA TGTGCCAGCAGCTTAGACAGCGGGAGTACGTTCTTC. It is translated as CASSLDSGSTFF. The full variable domain, in which reference TRBV7-9 and TRBJ2-1 provide the parts outside the CDR3, is DTGVSQNPRHKITKRGQNVTFRCDPISEHNRLYWYRQTLGQGPEFLTYFQNEAQLEKSRLLSDRFSAERPKGSFSTLEIQRTEQGDSAMYLCASSLDSGSTFFGPGTRLTVL.